This T cell receptor beta chain was recorded in a study of T cell responses to AZD1222 COVID-19 vaccine. Overall study findings and caveats: The study found Spike-specific TCR breadth and depth rose after two AZD1222 doses. Donors were chiefly white British, with a greater number of females, and clonal diversity was perhaps underestimated. It was only after the peak T cell response that any repertoires were sampled. Nearly half of spike-specific TCRs reportedly go after variant regions that carry no mutations.

TCRdb's copy holds only in-frame clones and misses some; the assay was immunoSEQ multiplex PCR. The sample lists 150,000 to 200,000 clones; 90% to 95% were seen once. The CDR3 is 16 amino acids. With V trimmed by 4 bases and J by 5 bases, 13 bases remained unmatched. Germline V gives CDR1 MGHDK, CDR2 SYGVNS. On this clone itself: As yet, its antigen is unknown.

The clonotype was recovered from an adult in good health. The sequencing here drew on peripheral blood, taken on day 0 of MenACWY control vaccination. The chain uses TRBV25-1 and TRBJ2-7; the match to TRBD2 covers 8 bases. The chain's CDR3 is CASSGFSGTGPDEQYF. The CDR3 region has the DNA TGTGCCAGCAGTGGATTTAGCGGGACCGGCCCCGACGAGCAGTACTTC.